The clone carrying this TCR beta chain occurred a few times. The antigen is unknown. Before thyroid surgery, none of the patients had received any treatment. The sample is drawn from a study of metastatic and nonmetastatic thyroid tumors. Turning to the study itself: Repertoire comparison spanned blood and tumor or nodule tissue of malignant and benign thyroid patients. General study findings and limits: As reported, TCR beta diversity in blood and tumor was significantly higher in malignant thyroid tumors than in benign nodules.

TCRdb re-called the PCR reads through MiXCR. The sample holds 15,000 to 20,000 clones, roughly a quarter seen once. Sequencing used adjacent normal tissue. The TCR sequence derives from a female donor with papillary thyroid cancer or a benign thyroid nodule (not recorded which). Some clones in this sample may be carry-over from other donors' samples.

The CDR3 loop is CASRQAHRALGSYEQYF. The CDR3 nucleotides read TGTGCCAGCAGGCAGGCTCACAGGGCCCTCGGCTCCTACGAGCAGTACTTC. The rearrangement uses TRBV6-1 and TRBJ2-7; D possibly corresponds to TRBD1 (6 bases). V dropped 6 bases and J dropped 0 bases, with 21 bases sitting between them. Germline assignment: CDR1 MNHNS and CDR2 SASEGT. The CDR3 consists of 17 residues.